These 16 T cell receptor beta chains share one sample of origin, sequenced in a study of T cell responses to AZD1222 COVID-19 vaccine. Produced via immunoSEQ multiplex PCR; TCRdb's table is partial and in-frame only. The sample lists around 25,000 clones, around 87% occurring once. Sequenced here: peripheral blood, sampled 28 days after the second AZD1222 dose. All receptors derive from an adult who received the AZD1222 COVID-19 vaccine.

The CDR3 coding sequence is TGTGCCAGCAGCTTGCTGACTAGCACAGATACGCAGTATTTT. It is translated as CASSLLTSTDTQYF. The chain couples TRBV5-5 to TRBJ2-3; unclear D gene. Germline loops: CDR1 SGHKS, CDR2 YYEKEE (reference sequence). This CDR3 comprises 14 residues. Trimming pared 1 base from V and 0 bases from J, leaving 6 bases between.

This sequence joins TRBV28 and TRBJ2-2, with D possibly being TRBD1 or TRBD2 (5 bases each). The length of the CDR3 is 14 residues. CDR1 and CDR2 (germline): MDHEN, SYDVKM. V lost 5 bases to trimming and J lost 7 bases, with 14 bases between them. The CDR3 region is CASSTGRRGGELFF. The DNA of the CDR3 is TGTGCCAGCAGTACGGGGCGAAGGGGCGGGGAGCTGTTTTTT.

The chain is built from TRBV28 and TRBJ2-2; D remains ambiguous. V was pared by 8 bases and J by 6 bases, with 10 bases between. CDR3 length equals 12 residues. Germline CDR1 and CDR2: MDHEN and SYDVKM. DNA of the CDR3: TGTGCCAGCTTAGAAGAGGCCGGGGAGCTGTTTTTT. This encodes CASLEEAGELFF.

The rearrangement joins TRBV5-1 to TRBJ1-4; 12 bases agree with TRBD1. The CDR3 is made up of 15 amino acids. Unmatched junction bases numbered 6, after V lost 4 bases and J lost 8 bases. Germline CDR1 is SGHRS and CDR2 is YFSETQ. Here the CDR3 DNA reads TGCGCCAGCAGCCCGGGGACAGGGGGCGCCGAAAAACTGTTTTTT. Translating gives CASSPGTGGAEKLFF.

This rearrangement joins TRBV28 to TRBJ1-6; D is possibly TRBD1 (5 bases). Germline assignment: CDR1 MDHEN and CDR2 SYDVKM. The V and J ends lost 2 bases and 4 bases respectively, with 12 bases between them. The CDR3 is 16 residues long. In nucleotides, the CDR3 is TGTGCCAGCAGTTTAGGGAGACAGTTGTATAATTCACCCCTCCACTTT. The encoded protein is CASSLGRQLYNSPLHF.

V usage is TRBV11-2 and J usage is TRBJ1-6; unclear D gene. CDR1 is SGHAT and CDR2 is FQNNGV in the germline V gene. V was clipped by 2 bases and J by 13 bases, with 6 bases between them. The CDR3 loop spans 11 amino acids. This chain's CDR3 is CASSLSGPLHF. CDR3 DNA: TGTGCCAGCAGCTTAAGCGGGCCCCTCCACTTT.

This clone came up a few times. The CDR3 is CASSEHRIQPQHF. The DNA for the CDR3 is TGTGCCAGCAGTGAACATAGGATACAGCCCCAGCATTTT. The chain has TRBV6-1 and TRBJ1-5; no definite D call. Germline V CDR1 and CDR2: MNHNS, SASEGT. This CDR3 has 13 residues. Trimming removed 2 bases at V and 7 bases at J, with 9 bases between.

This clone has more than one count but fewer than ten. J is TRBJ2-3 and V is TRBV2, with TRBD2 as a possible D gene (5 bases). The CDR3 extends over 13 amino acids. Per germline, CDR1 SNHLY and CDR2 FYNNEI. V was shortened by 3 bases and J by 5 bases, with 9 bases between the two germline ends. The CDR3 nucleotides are TGTGCCAGCAGTGAGTATGCGGGAGATACGCAGTATTTT. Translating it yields CASSEYAGDTQYF.

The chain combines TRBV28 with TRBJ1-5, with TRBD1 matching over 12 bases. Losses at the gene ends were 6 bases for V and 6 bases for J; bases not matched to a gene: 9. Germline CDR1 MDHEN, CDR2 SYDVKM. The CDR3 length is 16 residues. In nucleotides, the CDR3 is TGTGCCAGCAGCCCATGGGACAGGGGGCGAGGTCAGCCCCAGCATTTT. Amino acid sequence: CASSPWDRGRGQPQHF.

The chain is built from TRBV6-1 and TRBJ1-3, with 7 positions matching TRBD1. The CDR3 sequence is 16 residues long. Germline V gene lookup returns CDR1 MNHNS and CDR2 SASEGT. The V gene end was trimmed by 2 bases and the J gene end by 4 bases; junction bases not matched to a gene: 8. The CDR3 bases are TGTGCCAGCAGTGAAACGGTCTCAGGGGGAGGAAACACCATATATTTT. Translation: CASSETVSGGGNTIYF.

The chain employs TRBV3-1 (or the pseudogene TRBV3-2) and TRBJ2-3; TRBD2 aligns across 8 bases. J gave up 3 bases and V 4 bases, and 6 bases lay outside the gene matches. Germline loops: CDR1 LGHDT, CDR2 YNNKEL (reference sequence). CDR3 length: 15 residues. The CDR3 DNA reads TGTGCCAGCAGCCTCAATAGCGGGACGACAGATACGCAGTATTTT. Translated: CASSLNSGTTDTQYF.

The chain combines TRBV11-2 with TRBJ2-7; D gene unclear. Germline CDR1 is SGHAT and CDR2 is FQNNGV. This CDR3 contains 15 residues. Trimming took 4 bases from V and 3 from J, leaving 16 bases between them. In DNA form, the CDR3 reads TGTGCCAGCAGCTCCCTGAGGAGATCTAACTACGAGCAGTACTTC. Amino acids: CASSSLRRSNYEQYF.

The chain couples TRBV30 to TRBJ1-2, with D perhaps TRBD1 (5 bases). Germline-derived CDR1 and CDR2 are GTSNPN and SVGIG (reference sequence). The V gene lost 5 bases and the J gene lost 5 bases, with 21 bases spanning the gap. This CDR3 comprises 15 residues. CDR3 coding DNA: TGTGCCTGGGGGGGTGTAGCAGGGCTTCGGTATGGCTACACCTTC. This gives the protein CAWGGVAGLRYGYTF.

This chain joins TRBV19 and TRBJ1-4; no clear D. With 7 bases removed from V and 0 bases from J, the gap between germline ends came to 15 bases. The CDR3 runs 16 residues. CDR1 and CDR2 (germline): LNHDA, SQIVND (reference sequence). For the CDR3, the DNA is TGTGCCAGTAACCCCTACGGAGTTGCAACTAATGAAAAACTGTTTTTT. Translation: CASNPYGVATNEKLFF.

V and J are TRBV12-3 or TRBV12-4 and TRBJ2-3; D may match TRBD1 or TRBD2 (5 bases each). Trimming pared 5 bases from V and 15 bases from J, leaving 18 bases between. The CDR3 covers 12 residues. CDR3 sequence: CASSLTKGDPYF. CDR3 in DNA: TGTGCCAGCAGTCTGACTAAAGGGGACCCTTATTTT.

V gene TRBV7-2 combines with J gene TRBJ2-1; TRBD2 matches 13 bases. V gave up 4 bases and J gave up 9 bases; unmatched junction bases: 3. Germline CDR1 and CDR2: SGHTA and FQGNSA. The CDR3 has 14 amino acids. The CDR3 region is CASSSGLAGAEQFF. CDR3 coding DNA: TGTGCCAGCAGCTCTGGACTAGCGGGAGCTGAGCAGTTCTTC.